The clone carrying this T cell receptor beta chain was recorded many times. The sample originates from a study of T cells after yellow fever vaccination. TCRdb reprocessed the 5' RACE reads via MiXCR and lists one record per CDR3 protein. The sample gives about 45,000 distinct CDR3 sequences, roughly 7.1% of which show up once; 15% is in the top ten. Trimming cost V 5 bases and J 13 bases, with 24 bases left between them. This CDR3 spans 14 amino acids. CDR1 is SGHVS and CDR2 is FQNEAQ in the germline V gene. This chain connects TRBV7-8 to TRBJ2-7, with D uncertain. This specimen consisted of CD8+ T cells not binding an NS4B(214-222) dextramer, sorted from PBMCs, obtained 45 days after the yellow fever booster vaccination. The clonotype comes from a man aged 25-45 years who received the YFV17D yellow fever vaccine. The CDR3 nucleotides read TGTGCCAGCAGCCAAGAGGTTGGTCAGAGAGAAGTCTACTTC. Its protein product is CASSQEVGQREVYF. The full variable domain, with the rest looked up from reference TRBV7-8 and TRBJ2-7, is GAGVSQSPRYKVAKRGQDVALRCDPISGHVSLFWYQQALGQGPEFLTYFQNEAQLDKSGLPSDRFFAERPEGSVSTLKIQRTQQEDSAVYLCASSQEVGQREVYFGPGTRLTVT.